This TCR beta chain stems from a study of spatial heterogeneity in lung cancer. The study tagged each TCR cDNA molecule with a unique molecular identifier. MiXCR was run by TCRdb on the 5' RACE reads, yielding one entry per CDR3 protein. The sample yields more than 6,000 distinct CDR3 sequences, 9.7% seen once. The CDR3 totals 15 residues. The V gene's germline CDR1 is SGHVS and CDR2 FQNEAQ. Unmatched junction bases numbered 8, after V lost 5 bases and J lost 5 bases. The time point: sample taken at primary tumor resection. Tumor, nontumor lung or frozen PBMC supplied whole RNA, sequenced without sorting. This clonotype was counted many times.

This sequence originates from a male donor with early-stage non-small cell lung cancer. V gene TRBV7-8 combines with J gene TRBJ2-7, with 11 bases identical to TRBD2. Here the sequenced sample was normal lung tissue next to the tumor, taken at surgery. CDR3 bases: TGTGCCAGCAGCATATTAGCGGGAGGGCCCCACGAGCAGTACTTC. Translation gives CASSILAGGPHEQYF.